This TCR beta chain comes out of a study of blood T cell repertoires in COVID-19. Whole-study context: The samples span acute and convalescent COVID-19 from the United States, Italy and Spain. T cells, B-cell-depleted T cells, or PBMCs supplied cDNA or gDNA.

Losses at the gene ends were 9 bases for V and 2 bases for J; bases not matched to a gene: 11. Germline assignment: CDR1 SGHAT and CDR2 FQNNGV. The CDR3 is 15 amino acids. Original data processing: Reference gene primer amplification in the assay estimated nucleated cell counts. Some clones are missing from TCRdb's copy, which holds only in-frame ones; the method was immunoSEQ multiplex PCR. V and J calls and clone size are copied from that table; D and trimming were computed from the DNA. The sample comprises about 150,000 clones, 80% to 85% of which are singletons, and about 11% rests with the top ten.

V usage is TRBV11-2 and J usage is TRBJ1-1, with 8 bases matching TRBD1. The material sequenced was peripheral blood. The TCR comes from a man in his 70s with active or convalescent COVID-19. CDR3 coding DNA: TGTGCCAGTTCCCTGGGGACAGGAGATAACACTGAAGCTTTCTTT. Translating gives CASSLGTGDNTEAFF.